This T cell receptor (beta chain) was obtained from a study of CD8 T cell repertoires and HIV-1 epitope variants. Study information: Each of Twenty-five Gag and Nef epitope peptides stimulated a separate culture.

Sequencing was performed with immunoSEQ multiplex PCR; in TCRdb, only in-frame clones are kept and a portion is missing. The table has over 5,000 clones, about three fifths seen once. CDR3 length equals 15 residues. Germline V gives CDR1 MNHEY, CDR2 SMNVEV (reference sequence). The V and J ends lost 6 bases and 3 bases, in that order; junction bases with no gene match: 7. Of note for this clone: Its matching antigen is unknown.

This chain uses TRBV27 with TRBJ2-1, with 8 bases identical to TRBD1. This TCR derives from a male donor with HIV. Sample: cultured CD8+ T cells derived from PBMCs. CDR3 sequence reads: CASSLEGTGYNEQFF. For the CDR3, the DNA is TGTGCCAGCAGCTTAGAAGGGACAGGCTACAATGAGCAGTTCTTC.